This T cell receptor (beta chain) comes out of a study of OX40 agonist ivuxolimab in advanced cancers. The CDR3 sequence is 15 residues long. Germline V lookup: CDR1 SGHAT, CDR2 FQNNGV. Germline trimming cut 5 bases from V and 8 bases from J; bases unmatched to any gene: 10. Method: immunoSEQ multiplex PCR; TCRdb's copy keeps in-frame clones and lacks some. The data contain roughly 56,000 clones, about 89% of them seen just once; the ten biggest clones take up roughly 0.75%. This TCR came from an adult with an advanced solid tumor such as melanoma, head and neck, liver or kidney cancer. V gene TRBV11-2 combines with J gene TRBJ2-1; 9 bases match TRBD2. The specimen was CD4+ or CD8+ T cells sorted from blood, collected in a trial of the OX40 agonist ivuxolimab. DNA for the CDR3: TGTGCCAGCAGCCTCCTGCTAGCGGGGAAGGATGAGCAGTTCTTC. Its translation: CASSLLLAGKDEQFF.